The 5 T cell receptor beta chains presented below share a single source sample, sequenced in a study of blood T cells in healthy people across ages (dated by TCRdb to 2013 to 2016). The library was generated by 5' RACE. The run used an Illumina HiSeq 2500. A second PCR of about 7 to 12 cycles was run with a J-beta primer mix and a sample-barcoded 5' primer. The public reads were reprocessed in TCRdb via fastp at Q25 and MiXCR, keeping in-frame beta chains. Rows are unified per CDR3 protein, each entry keeping the most common DNA and genes. Recorded for this sample are roughly 1,800,000 distinct CDR3 sequences; around 50% of them occurred a single time. The ten largest clones add up to approximately 2.1% of the sample. Sequenced input: blood. These receptors all come from a middle-aged woman in good health.

This clonotype was recorded a few times. A junction boundary mismatches the germline segment, possibly from a read error. The rearrangement links TRBV7-3 to TRBJ2-5; possible D gene TRBD1, 6 bases. The CDR3 has 14 residues. Germline-derived CDR1 and CDR2 are SGHTA and FQGTGA. This CDR3 reads CTSSVRDTKETQYF. CDR3 bases: TGTACCAGCAGCGTCCGGGACACAAAAGAGACCCAGTACTTC.

This chain uses TRBV18 with TRBJ1-5; TRBD1 aligns across 7 bases. CDR3 length: 15 residues. In germline, CDR1 is KGHSH, CDR2 LQKENI. V was pared by 2 bases and J by 6 bases, with 7 bases of the junction left unmatched. CDR3 DNA sequence: TGTGCCAGCTCACCATTGGCAGGGGGAACTCAGCCCCAGCATTTT. Protein product: CASSPLAGGTQPQHF.

The genes are TRBV11-2 and TRBJ2-7; perhaps TRBD1 as D (6 bases). With the DNA end fitting TRBJ2-5 better, the J assignment may be wrong. CDR3 length: 15 residues. Germline V gene lookup returns CDR1 SGHAT and CDR2 FQNNGV. CDR3 nucleotides: TGTGCCAGCAGCTCGGCGTCCACAGGGCGGGAGACCCAGTACTTC. Amino acid sequence: CASSSASTGRETQYF.

V gene TRBV6-5 combines with J gene TRBJ2-1, with 13 positions matching TRBD2. Germline V gene sequence: CDR1 MNHEY, CDR2 SVGAGI. V was clipped by 8 bases and J by 8 bases; unmatched bases: 12. This CDR3 has 16 residues. The CDR3 coding sequence is TGTGCCAGCCGGACTCTGACTAGCGGGGGGCCACATGAGCAGTTCTTC. Protein sequence: CASRTLTSGGPHEQFF.

The chain recombines TRBV5-1 with TRBJ2-5, with D tentatively TRBD1 (6 bases). Germline-derived CDR1 and CDR2 are SGHRS and YFSETQ. The CDR3 sequence is 14 residues long. V gave up 3 bases and J gave up 3 bases, with 12 bases separating them. As DNA, the CDR3 is TGCGCCAGCAGCTCCGGGACAACAGAAGAGACCCAGTACTTC. Its translation: CASSSGTTEETQYF.